This T cell receptor (beta chain) was sequenced during a study of post-analysis software for immune sequencing data. Points from the study as a whole: Relative to controls, patients had 4 or 5 TRBV segments at higher frequency, with TRBV5-6, TRBV5-1 and TRBV20-1 among these.

V was pared by 5 bases and J by 2 bases, with 9 bases between. The CDR3 loop spans 13 amino acids. Germline V gene data show CDR1 as DFQATT and CDR2 as SNEGSKA (reference sequence). Unique molecular identifiers had been added to the TCR beta cDNA libraries. TCRdb re-called the PCR reads with MiXCR, one entry per CDR3 protein. The sample has roughly 200,000 distinct CDR3 sequences; approximately 29% are singletons. This clonotype was observed a handful of times. Its antigen is unknown. Sequences were obtained from blood. The chain combines TRBV20-1 with TRBJ2-2, with D unclear. The sequence derives from a girl aged 2-17 years with multiple sclerosis. CDR3 DNA: TGCAGTGCTCGGACGGATAACACCGGGGAGCTGTTTTTT. Translating it yields CSARTDNTGELFF.